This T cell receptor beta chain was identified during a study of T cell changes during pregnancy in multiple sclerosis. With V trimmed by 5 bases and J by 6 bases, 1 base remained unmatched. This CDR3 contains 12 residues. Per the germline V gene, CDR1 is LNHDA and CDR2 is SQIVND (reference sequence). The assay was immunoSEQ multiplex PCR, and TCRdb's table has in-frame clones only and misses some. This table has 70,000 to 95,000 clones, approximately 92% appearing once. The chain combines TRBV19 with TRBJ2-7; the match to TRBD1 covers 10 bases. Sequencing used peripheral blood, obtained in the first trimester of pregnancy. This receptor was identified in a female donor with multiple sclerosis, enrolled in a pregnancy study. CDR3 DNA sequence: TGTGCCAGTAGTGGGACAGGGGTCGAGCAGTACTTC. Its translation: CASSGTGVEQYF.